The T cell receptor (beta chain) described here comes from a study of T cells after yellow fever vaccination (dated by TCRdb to between 2017 and 2020). Turning to the overall study: Libraries from fractions with low cell numbers were prepared with the SMART-Seq v4 Ultra Low Input RNA kit. To follow T-cell clones before and after primary and booster YFV17D yellow fever vaccination, bulk TCR alpha and beta repertoires were sequenced over time. Two healthy male donors made up the cohort, one aged 18 to 30 years and the other aged 30 to 39 years. Blood samples were taken at several timepoints before and after primary and secondary immunization, and bulk PBMC replicates and cell subsets were isolated.

The data were produced on an Illumina NovaSeq 6000. Synthesis of TCR cDNA relied on 5'RACE template switching, a step that introduced a universal primer site along with unique molecular identifiers. cDNA synthesis was primed from both the TCR alpha and TCR beta constant segments. Library amplification involved two PCR steps, and the second step added sample barcodes and sequencing adapters. Sequencing of libraries was performed on Illumina HiSeq 2500 (2x100 bp) or NovaSeq (2x150 bp). On the study's bioinformatics: MIGEC was used to demultiplex reads and collapse the reads into UMI consensus sequences, and MiXCR was used for V(D)J alignment. Vaccine-responding clonotypes were defined with edgeR using replicate PBMC samples, requiring FDR below 0.01 and a log2 fold change above 5 up to day 15. Each bulk clonotype was labeled CD4 or CD8 based on which sequenced repertoire, CD4 or CD8, contained the clonotype at higher abundance. Starting from the raw public reads, TCRdb applied fastp trimming at Q25, assembled clones with MiXCR and retained in-frame beta chains. Each entry merges the rows of one CDR3 protein and shows their most common DNA and genes. The V and J calls, along with clone size, are taken from TCRdb and not from the paper's own processing. The sample table shows 300,000 to 400,000 distinct CDR3 sequences, and roughly 4% are seen once. The ten largest make up approximately 24% of the sample.

This clonotype was recorded a few times. This receptor's antigen is unknown. Base-call qualities are not available, and no considerably larger clone is one nucleotide away. The treatment or condition tag for this specimen amounts to: live attenuated yellow fever vaccine strain. At every blood-draw timepoint, two biological replicates of bulk PBMCs were collected. PBMCs were isolated from peripheral blood using a standard Ficoll-Paque protocol. RNA was extracted with TriZol from bulk PBMCs, CD4 and CD8 fractions, and dextramer-positive and dextramer-negative fractions. Results and caveats for the whole study, not just this receptor: A small share of clonotypes was detected in both CD4 and CD8 compartments, with the overlap likely arising from convergent recombination. After the booster, most clones that had expanded after primary vaccination were detected again (approximately 95% of CD4 and around 88% of CD8), suggesting broad maintenance of memory. Compared with the primary T-cell response, the secondary T-cell response was weaker but faster, peaking on day 5 rather than day 15. Only a couple of donors were included in the study, so the extent to which the findings can be generalized is limited. Computational filtering was needed because FACS-sorted repertoires could contain abundant contaminating clonotypes from the bulk population.

Trimming leaves V shorter by 6 bases and J shorter by 4 bases, with the junction holding 6 bases beyond the gene matches. According to the germline V gene (reference sequence), CDR1 reads LNHDA and CDR2 reads SQIVND. The CDR3 sequence holds 14 residues, the cysteine and phenylalanine included. Left in the record is the CDR3 DNA by itself, 42 bases read in frame from the first base. The material sequenced was PBMCs, taken 5 days after the yellow fever booster vaccination. The receptor was derived from a man between 18 and 35 years old who received the YFV17D yellow fever vaccine. Rearrangement joined TRBV19 to TRBJ2-1; 7 nucleotides in the junction match TRBD2. The CDR3 reads as follows: CASRVASGYNEQFF. The bases read TGTGCCAGTAGAGTCGCTAGCGGATACAATGAGCAGTTCTTC.